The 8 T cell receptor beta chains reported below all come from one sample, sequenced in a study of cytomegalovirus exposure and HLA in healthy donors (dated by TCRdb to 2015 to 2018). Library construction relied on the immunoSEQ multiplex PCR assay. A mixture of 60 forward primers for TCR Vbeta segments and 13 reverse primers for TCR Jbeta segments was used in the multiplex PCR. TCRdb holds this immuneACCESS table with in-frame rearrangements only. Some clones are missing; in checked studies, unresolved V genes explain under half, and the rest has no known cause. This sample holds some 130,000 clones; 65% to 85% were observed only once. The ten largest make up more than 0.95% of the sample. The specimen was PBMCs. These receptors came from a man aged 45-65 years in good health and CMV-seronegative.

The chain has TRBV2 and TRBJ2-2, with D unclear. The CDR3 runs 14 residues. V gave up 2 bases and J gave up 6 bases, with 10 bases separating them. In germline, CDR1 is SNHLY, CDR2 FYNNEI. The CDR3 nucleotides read TGTGCCAGCAGTGAAACGGGTCTTGCCGGGGAGCTGTTTTTT. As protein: CASSETGLAGELFF. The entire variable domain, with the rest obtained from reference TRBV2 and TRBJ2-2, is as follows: EPEVTQTPSHQVTQMGQEVILRCVPISNHLYFYWYRQILGQKVEFLVSFYNNEISEKSEIFDDQFSVERPDGSNFTLKIRSTKLEDSAMYFCASSETGLAGELFFGEGSRLTVL.

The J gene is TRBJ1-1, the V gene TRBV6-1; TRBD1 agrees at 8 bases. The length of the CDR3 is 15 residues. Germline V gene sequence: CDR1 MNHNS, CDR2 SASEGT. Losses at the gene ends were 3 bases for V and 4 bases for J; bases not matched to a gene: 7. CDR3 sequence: CASSDFGQGSTEAFF. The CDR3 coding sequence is TGTGCCAGCAGTGACTTCGGACAGGGTAGCACTGAAGCTTTCTTT.

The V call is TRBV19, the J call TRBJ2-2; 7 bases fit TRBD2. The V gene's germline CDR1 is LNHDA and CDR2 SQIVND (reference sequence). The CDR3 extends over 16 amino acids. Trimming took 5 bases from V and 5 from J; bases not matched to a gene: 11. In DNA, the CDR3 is TGTGCCAGTAGTCGGGCGGGAGAAGCGGGGACCGGGGAGCTGTTTTTT. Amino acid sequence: CASSRAGEAGTGELFF.

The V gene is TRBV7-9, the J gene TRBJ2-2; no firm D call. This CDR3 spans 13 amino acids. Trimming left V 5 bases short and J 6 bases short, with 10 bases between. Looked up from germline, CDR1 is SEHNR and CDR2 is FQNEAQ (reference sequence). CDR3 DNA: TGTGCCAGCAGCCCTAACTGGTCCGGGGAGCTGTTTTTT. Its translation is CASSPNWSGELFF. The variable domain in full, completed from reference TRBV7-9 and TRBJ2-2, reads DTGVSQNPRHKITKRGQNVTFRCDPISEHNRLYWYRQTLGQGPEFLTYFQNEAQLEKSRLLSDRFSAERPKGSFSTLEIQRTEQGDSAMYLCASSPNWSGELFFGEGSRLTVL.

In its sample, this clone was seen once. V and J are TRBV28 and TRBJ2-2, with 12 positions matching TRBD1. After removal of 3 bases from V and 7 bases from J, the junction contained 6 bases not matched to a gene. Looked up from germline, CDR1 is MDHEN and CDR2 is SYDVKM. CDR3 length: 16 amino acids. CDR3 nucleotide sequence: TGTGCCAGCAGTTTCCGGGGACAGGGGGCTGTCGGGGAGCTGTTTTTT. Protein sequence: CASSFRGQGAVGELFF.

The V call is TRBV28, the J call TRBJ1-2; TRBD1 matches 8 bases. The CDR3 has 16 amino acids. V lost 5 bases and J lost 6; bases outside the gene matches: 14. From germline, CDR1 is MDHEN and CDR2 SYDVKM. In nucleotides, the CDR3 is TGTGCCAGCAGTACTACGGGGACAGGAGTTAGAAATGGCTACACCTTC. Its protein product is CASSTTGTGVRNGYTF.

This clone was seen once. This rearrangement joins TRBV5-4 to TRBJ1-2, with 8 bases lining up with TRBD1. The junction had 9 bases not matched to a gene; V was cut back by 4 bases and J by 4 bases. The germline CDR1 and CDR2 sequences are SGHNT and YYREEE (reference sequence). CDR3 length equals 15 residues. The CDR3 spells CASSPGAGGIYGYTF. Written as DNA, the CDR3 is TGTGCCAGCAGCCCCGGGGCAGGGGGCATCTATGGCTACACCTTC. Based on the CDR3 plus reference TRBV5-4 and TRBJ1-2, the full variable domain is ETGVTQSPTHLIKTRGQQVTLRCSSQSGHNTVSWYQQALGQGPQFIFQYYREEENGRGNFPPRFSGLQFPNYSSELNVNALELDDSALYLCASSPGAGGIYGYTFGSGTRLTVV.

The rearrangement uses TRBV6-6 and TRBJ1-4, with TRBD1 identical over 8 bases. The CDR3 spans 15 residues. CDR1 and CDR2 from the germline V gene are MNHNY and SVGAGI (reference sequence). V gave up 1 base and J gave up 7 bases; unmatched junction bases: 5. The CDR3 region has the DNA TGTGCCAGCAGTTACTTCCAGGGGGCGGCTGAAAAACTGTTTTTT. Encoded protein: CASSYFQGAAEKLFF.